The 24 T cell receptor beta chains below all came from one sample that was sequenced in a study of human T cells and chemical hapten exposure. TCRdb passed the RACE reads through MiXCR, listing each CDR3 protein once. This table holds around 380,000 distinct CDR3 sequences, roughly 4.8% found once. Noted time point: patch test 1, 2 weeks after DPC sensitization. Treatment meaning: therapeutic diphenylcyclopropenone sensitization with weekly scalp DPC. The sequencing used whole blood, collected in connection with sensitization to the hapten diphenylcyclopropenone (DPC). The receptors were sampled from a woman in her fifties or sixties with alopecia areata. Some clones in this sample may be carry-over from other donors' samples.

V is TRBV12-3 or TRBV12-4 and J is TRBJ1-1, with 7 bases matching TRBD1. The trim removed 6 bases at V and 3 bases at J, leaving 7 bases unmatched. The CDR3 contains 14 residues. The CDR3 is CASRPGTADTEAFF. The CDR3 DNA is TGTGCCAGCAGACCTGGGACAGCAGACACTGAAGCTTTCTTT.

This clonotype was observed many times. This sequence joins TRBV12-3 or TRBV12-4 and TRBJ1-1; D may be TRBD1 (5 bases). The CDR3 length is 13 residues. The V and J ends lost 3 bases and 4 bases respectively, with 9 bases between them. The CDR3, as DNA: TGTGCCAGCAGTTTTCAGGGCCCCACTGAAGCTTTCTTT. Protein product: CASSFQGPTEAFF.

Worth noting for this clonotype: A much larger clone lies a single base off, so this may be a read error. This chain connects TRBV4-1 to TRBJ2-1; 10 bases match TRBD2. Germline CDR1 and CDR2: MGHRA and YSYEKL. The CDR3 has 15 residues. The CDR3 spells CASGQVPSGGDEQFF. The CDR3 DNA reads TGCGCCAGCGGCCAAGTTCCTAGCGGGGGCGATGAGCAGTTCTTC.

In this sample, this clonotype turned up many times. This sequence joins TRBV12-3 or TRBV12-4 and TRBJ2-3; D uncertain. The CDR3 sequence is 12 residues long. The V end lost 6 bases, the J end lost 0 bases, and 4 bases lay between the germline ends. CDR3 DNA sequence: TGTGCCAGCAGGTCCAGCACAGATACGCAGTATTTT. Translated: CASRSSTDTQYF.

V is TRBV6-5 and J is TRBJ2-1; D ambiguous. The V end was cut by 2 bases, the J end by 8 bases, with 13 bases between. The CDR3 is made up of 14 amino acids. The germline CDR1 and CDR2 sequences are MNHEY and SVGAGI. DNA of the CDR3: TGTGCCAGCAGTTACGAAAGTCTGGCTGATGAGCAGTTCTTC. Translation: CASSYESLADEQFF.

This clonotype occurred many times. The rearrangement uses TRBV7-2 and TRBJ2-3; TRBD2 might be the D (5 bases). Germline V lookup: CDR1 SGHTA, CDR2 FQGNSA. V was trimmed by 6 bases and J by 4 bases, leaving 11 bases between them. The CDR3 sequence is 13 residues long. The CDR3 DNA reads as TGTGCCAGCAGGCGTCCGGGGTCAGATACGCAGTATTTT. It specifies CASRRPGSDTQYF.

This clonotype appeared many times. V usage is TRBV1 and J usage is TRBJ1-1; the DNA was not used to check the table's D call, TRBD1. TRBV1 is reported as a pseudogene. This CDR3 spans 16 amino acids. The CDR3 nucleotides read TGCACCAGCAGCCAACTACAGGGCGAGATCGGCACTGAAGCTTTCTTT. It codes for CTSSQLQGEIGTEAFF.

The chain uses TRBV3-1 and TRBJ1-1; no firm D call. V lost 0 bases to trimming and J lost 7 bases, with 6 bases between them. The CDR3 totals 12 residues. Germline V gives CDR1 LGHDT, CDR2 YNNKEL (reference sequence). This CDR3 reads CASSQEVHEAFF. The CDR3 nucleotides are TGTGCCAGCAGCCAAGAAGTTCATGAAGCTTTCTTT.

This clonotype was seen repeatedly, ten times or more. The chain has TRBV20-1 and TRBJ1-5; D gene ambiguous. The CDR3 totals 12 residues. The ends were cut back, 3 bases at V and 1 base at J, with 4 bases in the middle. CDR1 and CDR2 (germline): DFQATT, SNEGSKA (reference sequence). CDR3 nucleotide sequence: TGCAGTGCTAGGGCCAGCAATCAGCCCCAGCATTTT. Translated: CSARASNQPQHF.

This clonotype was seen repeatedly, ten times or more. The V call is TRBV10-2, the J call TRBJ2-4; D unresolved. CDR1 and CDR2 (germline): WSHSY, SAAADI. V was cut by 8 bases and J by 0 bases, with 11 bases left in between. The CDR3 consists of 14 residues. Written as DNA, the CDR3 is TGCGCCAGCTACACAGTATTAGCCAAAAACATTCAGTACTTC. Protein sequence: CASYTVLAKNIQYF.

The sample holds many counts of this clonotype. The V and J genes are TRBV12-3 or TRBV12-4 and TRBJ1-1; possible D gene TRBD1, 5 bases. V lost 5 bases and J lost 5, with 15 bases in between. The length of the CDR3 is 14 residues. The CDR3 sequence: CASSPRGGRTEAFF. CDR3 nucleotide sequence: TGTGCCAGCAGTCCAAGGGGCGGGAGAACTGAAGCTTTCTTT.

This chain uses TRBV7-8 with TRBJ1-1, with 9 nucleotides matching TRBD1. This CDR3 spans 19 amino acids. Germline CDR1 is SGHVS and CDR2 is FQNEAQ. V trimming: 3 bases; J trimming: 1 base; junction bases outside the gene matches: 15. CDR3 nucleotide sequence: TGTGCCAGCAGCTTGAGGATTGGGACAGGGATCCCAACGAACACTGAAGCTTTCTTT. Translating it yields CASSLRIGTGIPTNTEAFF. Based on the CDR3 plus reference TRBV7-8 and TRBJ1-1, the full variable domain is GAGVSQSPRYKVAKRGQDVALRCDPISGHVSLFWYQQALGQGPEFLTYFQNEAQLDKSGLPSDRFFAERPEGSVSTLKIQRTQQEDSAVYLCASSLRIGTGIPTNTEAFFGQGTRLTVV.

This clonotype was picked up many times. This sequence joins TRBV6-2 or TRBV6-3 and TRBJ1-1, with D perhaps TRBD1 (6 bases). CDR3 size: 15 residues. The germline V gene encodes CDR1 MNHEY and CDR2 SVGEGT. V was clipped by 5 bases and J by 5 bases, with 18 bases between them. The CDR3 sequence is CASSLITGRRTEAFF. DNA of the CDR3: TGTGCCAGCAGTCTCATCACAGGGAGGAGGACTGAAGCTTTCTTT.

This clonotype was detected many times. The chain joins TRBV7-9 to TRBJ2-1; TRBD2 is a possible D gene (6 bases). The germline CDR1 and CDR2 sequences are SEHNR and FQNEAQ (reference sequence). The V gene lost 1 base and the J gene lost 7 bases, with 11 bases spanning the gap. The CDR3 spans 14 residues. The CDR3 loop is CASSLEPTRNEQFF. CDR3 in DNA: TGTGCCAGCAGCTTAGAGCCGACTAGGAATGAGCAGTTCTTC.

In its sample, this clonotype was seen many times. The chain has TRBV6-5 and TRBJ2-3; 14 positions agree with TRBD2. Unmatched junction bases numbered 17, after V lost 4 bases and J lost 5 bases. Germline V gene sequence: CDR1 MNHEY, CDR2 SVGAGI. The CDR3 has 20 residues. CDR3: CASSSPGTSGSIVAGDTQYF. Written as DNA, the CDR3 is TGTGCCAGCAGTTCCCCCGGGACTAGCGGGAGTATCGTAGCGGGAGATACGCAGTATTTT.

This chain joins TRBV14 and TRBJ1-5; D is unclear. Between the trimmed V and J ends, which lost 8 bases and 4 bases, there was a span of 12 bases. Germline V gene sequence: CDR1 SGHDN, CDR2 FVKESK. CDR3 length equals 13 residues. The CDR3 nucleotides read TGTGCCAGCCAGATAGGGAGGAATCAGCCCCAGCATTTT. It codes for CASQIGRNQPQHF.

This clonotype was seen many times. This sequence joins TRBV7-8 and TRBJ2-1, with D maybe TRBD2 (5 bases). The CDR3 length is 14 residues. Trimming removed 5 bases from V and 4 bases from J, with 12 bases in between. Germline CDR1 SGHVS, CDR2 FQNEAQ. Here the CDR3 DNA reads TGTGCCAGCAGCCCACGGACTCTTTACAATGAGCAGTTCTTC. Residues: CASSPRTLYNEQFF. Based on the CDR3 plus reference TRBV7-8 and TRBJ2-1, the full variable domain is GAGVSQSPRYKVAKRGQDVALRCDPISGHVSLFWYQQALGQGPEFLTYFQNEAQLDKSGLPSDRFFAERPEGSVSTLKIQRTQQEDSAVYLCASSPRTLYNEQFFGPGTRLTVL.

The chain uses TRBV12-3 or TRBV12-4 and TRBJ1-1; 9 bases match TRBD1. This CDR3 has 11 residues. Unmatched junction bases numbered 1, after V lost 4 bases and J lost 10 bases. The DNA for the CDR3 is TGTGCCAGCAGTTGGGGACAGGGAGCTTTCTTT. It codes for CASSWGQGAFF.

A word on this clonotype: This clone may be a read error of a much larger clone one base away. The chain couples TRBV7-6 to TRBJ2-1, with 10 bases aligning to TRBD2. The end of the DNA is better explained by TRBJ2-7, so the J call may be wrong. Germline CDR1 SGHVS, CDR2 FNYEAQ. This CDR3 comprises 15 residues. DNA of the CDR3: TGTGCCAGCAGCCCAGCGGGAGGGCCGGGGGATGAGCAGTACTTC. Its protein product is CASSPAGGPGDEQYF.

This clonotype has at least ten counts. The chain carries TRBV4-1 and TRBJ2-3, with 10 positions matching TRBD2. CDR1 is MGHRA, CDR2 YSYEKL, per germline. V lost 0 bases and J lost 6; bases outside the gene matches: 12. This CDR3 is built from 18 residues. The CDR3 coding sequence is TGCGCCAGCAGCCAAGATGGTCTAGCGGGGGCCCGCGTTGATACGCAGTATTTT. Its translation is CASSQDGLAGARVDTQYF.

The V call is TRBV9, the J call TRBJ1-2; D is ambiguous. Per germline, CDR1 SGDLS and CDR2 YYNGEE. Trimming removed 0 bases at V and 3 bases at J, with 12 bases between. This CDR3 is 15 amino acids long. DNA of the CDR3: TGTGCCAGCAGCGTAGTCCCAGGAGGAGACTATGGCTACACCTTC. Translating gives CASSVVPGGDYGYTF.

This clonotype has a count of ten or more. The chain carries TRBV29-1 and TRBJ2-7; 10 positions agree with TRBD1. The V gene end was trimmed by 8 bases and the J gene end by 6 bases; junction bases not matched to a gene: 10. The CDR3 is 13 amino acids. Germline-derived CDR1 and CDR2 are SQVTM and ANQGSEA. The CDR3 protein is CSIAGQGSVEQYF. CDR3 nucleotides: TGCAGCATAGCGGGACAGGGGTCCGTCGAGCAGTACTTC.

This clonotype was seen only a few times. This rearrangement joins TRBV6-4 to TRBJ2-1; 7 nucleotides agree with TRBD1. J gave up 8 bases and V 2 bases, and 6 bases lay outside the gene matches. Germline-derived CDR1 and CDR2 are MRHNA and SNTAGT. The CDR3 is made up of 14 amino acids. This CDR3 reads CASSDTNRGDEQFF. CDR3 bases: TGTGCCAGCAGTGACACAAACAGGGGCGATGAGCAGTTCTTC.

The chain combines TRBV9 with TRBJ2-1; D uncertain. The CDR3 sequence is 16 residues long. Per germline, CDR1 SGDLS and CDR2 YYNGEE. Trimming removed 0 bases from V and 0 bases from J, with 10 bases in between. Here the CDR3 DNA reads TGTGCCAGCAGCGTAGGCTGGAGAAGCTCCTACAATGAGCAGTTCTTC. Amino acid sequence: CASSVGWRSSYNEQFF.